These T cell receptor beta chains were read from a single sample in a study of blood T cell repertoires in COVID-19. Assay: immunoSEQ multiplex PCR; the TCRdb copy retains only in-frame clones and omits some. The table lists some 300,000 clones, about nine tenths of them singletons, with 1.5% to 2% in the top ten. Sequencing was done on a sample of PBMCs or T cells enriched from blood (not recorded which). The receptor set was obtained from a woman aged 40 to 49 who had recovered from COVID-19. Each CDR3 is given with its conserved first and last residue. Only some rows state a clone size, as once, few, many or a class for expanded clones.

TRBV5-1	TRBJ1-4	-	CASSPGSATNEKLFF
TRBV3-1/TRBV3-2	TRBJ1-2	-	CASSQGAGDYGYTF
TRBV18	TRBJ1-2	-	CASSPRGGTPGYGYTF
TRBV7-3	TRBJ2-5	-	CASSLSAIQETQYF
TRBV5-1	TRBJ1-1	-	CASSTRQGRLGDEAFF
TRBV20-1	TRBJ1-1	-	CSGHRNTEAFF
TRBV5-1	TRBJ1-4	-	CASSPSATNEKLFF
TRBV19	TRBJ2-2	-	CASSSLIGTGNTGELFF
TRBV19	TRBJ1-1	-	CASSIWGLRQGLNTEAFF
TRBV27	TRBJ1-2	-	CASSLGGLYGYTF
TRBV7-9	TRBJ2-2	-	CASSLTSVLGELFF
TRBV4-1	TRBJ1-3	few	CASSQGDRVGNTIYF
TRBV4-1	TRBJ1-3	-	CASSQAGGGSGNTIYF
TRBV18	TRBJ1-2	-	CASSPGQVGGYTF
TRBV6-5	TRBJ2-7	-	CATSPSAYEQYF
TRBV30	TRBJ1-4	-	CAWSVRGTVGEKLFF
TRBV18	TRBJ2-7	-	CASSPGLAGFYEQYF
TRBV7-6	TRBJ2-7	-	CASSRDRGPSYEQYF